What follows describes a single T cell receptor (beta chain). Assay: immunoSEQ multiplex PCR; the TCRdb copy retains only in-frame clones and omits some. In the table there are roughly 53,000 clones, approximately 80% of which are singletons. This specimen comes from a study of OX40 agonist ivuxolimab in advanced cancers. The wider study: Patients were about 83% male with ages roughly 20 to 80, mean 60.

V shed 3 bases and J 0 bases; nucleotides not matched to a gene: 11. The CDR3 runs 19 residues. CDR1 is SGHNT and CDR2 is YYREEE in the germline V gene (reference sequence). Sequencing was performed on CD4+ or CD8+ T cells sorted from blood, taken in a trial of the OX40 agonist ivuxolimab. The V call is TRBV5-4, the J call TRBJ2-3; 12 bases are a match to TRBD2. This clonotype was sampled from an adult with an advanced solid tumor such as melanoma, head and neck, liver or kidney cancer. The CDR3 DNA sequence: TGTGCCAGCAGCTCAGGACTAGCGGGACCAGGAGCTAGCACAGATACGCAGTATTTT. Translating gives CASSSGLAGPGASTDTQYF.